This paragraph covers one T cell receptor beta chain sequence. The entry originates in a study of blood T cell repertoires in COVID-19. For the study at large: In each case, the material was cDNA or gDNA derived from T cells, B-cell-depleted T cells, or PBMCs.

CDR1 and CDR2 from the germline V gene are SGHRS and YFSETQ. This CDR3 spans 14 amino acids. V lost 3 bases and J lost 1, with 10 bases in between. Assay: immunoSEQ multiplex PCR; the TCRdb copy retains only in-frame clones and omits some. The top ten hold about 10% of the sample, which has some 150,000 clones, around 89% seen once. V gene TRBV5-1 combines with J gene TRBJ1-1; a possible D gene is TRBD1 (5 bases). This receptor was obtained from a woman older than 75 with acute or convalescent COVID-19. Sequencing was carried out using peripheral blood. As DNA, the CDR3 is TGCGCCAGCAGCTACGGACATACGAACACTGAAGCTTTCTTT. This sequence encodes CASSYGHTNTEAFF.